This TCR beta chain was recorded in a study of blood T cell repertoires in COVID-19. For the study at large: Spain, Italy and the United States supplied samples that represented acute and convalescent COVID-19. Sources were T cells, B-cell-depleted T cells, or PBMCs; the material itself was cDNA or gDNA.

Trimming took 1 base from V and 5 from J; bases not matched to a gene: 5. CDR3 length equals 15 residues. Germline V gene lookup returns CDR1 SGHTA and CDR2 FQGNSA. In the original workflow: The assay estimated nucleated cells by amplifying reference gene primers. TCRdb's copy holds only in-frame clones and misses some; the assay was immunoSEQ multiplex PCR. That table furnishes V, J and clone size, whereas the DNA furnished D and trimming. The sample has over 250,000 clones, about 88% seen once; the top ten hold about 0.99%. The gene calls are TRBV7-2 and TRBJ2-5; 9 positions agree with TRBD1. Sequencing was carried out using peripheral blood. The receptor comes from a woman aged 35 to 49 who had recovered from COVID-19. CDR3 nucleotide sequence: TGTGCCAGCAGCTTAGGTCCCGGACAGGGGGAGACCCAGTACTTC. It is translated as CASSLGPGQGETQYF. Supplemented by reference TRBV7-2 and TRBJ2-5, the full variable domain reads GAGVSQSPSNKVTEKGKDVELRCDPISGHTALYWYRQSLGQGLEFLIYFQGNSAPDKSGLPSDRFSAERTGGSVSTLTIQRTQQEDSAVYLCASSLGPGQGETQYFGPGTRLLVL.